The 27 T cell receptor beta chains reported below all come from one sample, sequenced in a study of cytomegalovirus exposure and HLA in healthy donors. Researchers ran the PCR with 60 Vbeta and 13 Jbeta primers. Libraries were prepared by immunoSEQ multiplex PCR; TCRdb keeps only in-frame clonotypes and omits some of them. This table has fewer than 130,000 clones, around three quarters appearing once. The sequencing sample was made of PBMCs. The receptors shown here come from a female donor in good health and CMV-seropositive.

V usage is TRBV11-2 and J usage is TRBJ2-7; 8 bases line up with TRBD1. The CDR3 covers 18 residues. CDR1 SGHAT and CDR2 FQNNGV come from the germline V gene. The V gene end was trimmed by 5 bases and the J gene end by 1 base; junction bases not matched to a gene: 16. For the CDR3, the DNA is TGTGCCAGCAGCCCCCTCGGCCGTAGACAGGGGCATTCCTACGAGCAGTACTTC. The encoded protein is CASSPLGRRQGHSYEQYF. Based on the CDR3 plus reference TRBV11-2 and TRBJ2-7, the full variable domain is EAGVAQSPRYKIIEKRQSVAFWCNPISGHATLYWYQQILGQGPKLLIQFQNNGVVDDSQLPKDRFSAERLKGVDSTLKIQPAKLEDSAVYLCASSPLGRRQGHSYEQYFGPGTRLTVT.

This sequence joins TRBV30 and TRBJ1-4; TRBD1 agrees at 7 bases. CDR1 and CDR2 from the germline V gene are GTSNPN and SVGIG (reference sequence). The J segment lost 5 bases and the V segment lost 3 bases, leaving 6 bases of the junction unmatched. The CDR3 consists of 14 residues. The CDR3 sequence is CAWSRGTVNEKLFF. The CDR3 DNA sequence: TGTGCCTGGAGCCGCGGGACAGTGAATGAAAAACTGTTTTTT.

V gene TRBV7-6 combines with J gene TRBJ1-1, with 7 bases fitting TRBD1. Germline assignment: CDR1 SGHVS and CDR2 FNYEAQ. Trimming removed 2 bases from V and 0 bases from J; junction bases left unmatched: 3. This CDR3 contains 15 residues. The CDR3 region has the DNA TGTGCCAGCAGCTTACCCCAGGGGGTGAACACTGAAGCTTTCTTT. Protein sequence: CASSLPQGVNTEAFF.

The chain employs TRBV7-2 and TRBJ2-7, with a weak D call TRBD2 (5 bases). The CDR3 sequence is 14 residues long. Trimming left V 5 bases short and J 3 bases short, with 14 bases between. Germline CDR1 and CDR2: SGHTA and FQGNSA. This CDR3 reads CASSTRVRDYEQYF. The CDR3 bases are TGTGCCAGCAGCACCCGGGTTCGGGACTACGAGCAGTACTTC.

This rearrangement joins TRBV2 to TRBJ2-1, with 10 bases identical to TRBD2. Germline CDR1 and CDR2: SNHLY and FYNNEI. The CDR3 covers 13 residues. After removal of 6 bases from V and 6 bases from J, the junction contained 2 bases not matched to a gene. The CDR3 reads CASRASGGNEQFF. CDR3 DNA: TGTGCCAGCAGGGCTAGCGGGGGCAATGAGCAGTTCTTC.

The chain couples TRBV18 to TRBJ2-7; 9 nucleotides line up with TRBD1. CDR3 size: 13 residues. The germline CDR1 and CDR2 sequences are KGHSH and LQKENI. Losses at the gene ends were 3 bases for V and 4 bases for J; bases not matched to a gene: 1. The CDR3 loop is CASSPGTGYEQYF. The CDR3, as DNA: TGTGCCAGCTCACCCGGGACAGGGTACGAGCAGTACTTC.

V usage is TRBV5-1 and J usage is TRBJ1-1; no clear D gene. V lost 1 base and J 4 bases, leaving 8 bases between the germline ends. Germline lookup yields CDR1 SGHRS and CDR2 YFSETQ. This CDR3 spans 13 amino acids. Here the CDR3 reads CASSLYLGTEAFF. DNA of the CDR3: TGCGCCAGCAGCTTGTATCTCGGCACTGAAGCTTTCTTT.

The rearrangement links TRBV28 to TRBJ2-1, with 11 nucleotides matching TRBD2. The CDR3 consists of 14 residues. Germline V CDR1 and CDR2: MDHEN, SYDVKM. V lost 6 bases and J lost 7; bases outside the gene matches: 5. Written as DNA, the CDR3 is TGTGCCAGCAGATACTGGACTAGCGGGAATGAGCAGTTCTTC. Amino acids: CASRYWTSGNEQFF.

This clone has a single count. The CDR3 DNA follows: TGTGCCAGCAGGGAGCGGATCAATGAGCAGTTCTTC. It codes for CASRERINEQFF. The chain carries TRBV6-1 and TRBJ2-1; D might be TRBD2 (5 bases). Trimming took off 6 bases at V and 6 bases at J, with 9 bases between the two ends. The CDR3 extends over 12 amino acids. CDR1 MNHNS and CDR2 SASEGT come from the germline V gene.

The chain employs TRBV5-4 and TRBJ2-7, with 9 bases identical to TRBD2. V was clipped by 4 bases and J by 5 bases; unmatched bases: 7. Germline lookup yields CDR1 SGHNT and CDR2 YYREEE (reference sequence). The CDR3 covers 14 residues. CDR3 protein: CASSPGGGGHEQYF. CDR3 nucleotides: TGTGCCAGCAGCCCCGGCGGGGGGGGGCACGAGCAGTACTTC.

This chain links TRBV6-5 with TRBJ2-1; 8 bases are shared with TRBD1. There are 15 residues in the CDR3. Germline values: CDR1 MNHEY, CDR2 SVGAGI. The V and J ends lost 6 bases and 2 bases, in that order; junction bases with no gene match: 6. The CDR3 nucleotides read TGTGCCAGCAGCCGGGACAGGAGTCCCTACAATGAGCAGTTCTTC. Encoded protein: CASSRDRSPYNEQFF.

This chain uses TRBV27 with TRBJ2-2, with 9 bases matching TRBD1. Looked up from germline, CDR1 is MNHEY and CDR2 is SMNVEV (reference sequence). The CDR3 has 15 residues. Trimming cost V 7 bases and J 7 bases; bases outside gene matches: 10. For the CDR3, the DNA is TGTGCCAGCACCCCATGGACAGGGGTCGTCGGGGAGCTGTTTTTT. This translates into CASTPWTGVVGELFF.

The chain combines TRBV6-5 with TRBJ1-4; TRBD1 matches 8 bases. The CDR3 loop spans 13 amino acids. Germline V gene sequence: CDR1 MNHEY, CDR2 SVGAGI. V lost 6 bases, J lost 6 bases, and 3 bases stayed unmatched. The CDR3 DNA reads as TGTGCCAGCAGCAGGGGGCTGGATGAAAAACTGTTTTTT. Translating it yields CASSRGLDEKLFF.

The V gene is TRBV7-2, the J gene TRBJ1-2; no clear D gene. Germline lookup yields CDR1 SGHTA and CDR2 FQGNSA. The V end was cut by 5 bases, the J end by 1 base, with 8 bases between. The length of the CDR3 is 13 residues. CDR3 region: CASSRGSNYGYTF. In DNA, the CDR3 is TGTGCCAGCAGCCGCGGCAGTAACTATGGCTACACCTTC.

This chain joins TRBV28 and TRBJ2-1; unclear D gene. Germline V gene data show CDR1 as MDHEN and CDR2 as SYDVKM. The CDR3 totals 13 residues. The ends were cut back, 5 bases at V and 3 bases at J, with 8 bases in the middle. The CDR3 reads CASSPRNYNEQFF. The DNA for the CDR3 is TGTGCCAGCAGTCCCAGGAACTACAATGAGCAGTTCTTC.

CDR3 protein: CASSQDSQGARGYTF. The CDR3 DNA follows: TGCGCCAGCAGCCAAGATAGCCAGGGGGCGCGTGGCTACACCTTC. The gene calls are TRBV4-1 and TRBJ1-2, with 8 bases that match TRBD1. Germline values: CDR1 MGHRA, CDR2 YSYEKL. This CDR3 is built from 15 residues. V lost 0 bases to trimming and J lost 7 bases; unmatched junction nucleotides: 7.

V is TRBV5-5 and J is TRBJ1-2, with a tentative D call TRBD1 (5 bases). The CDR3 totals 13 residues. V shed 0 bases and J shed 6 bases, with 9 bases lying between them. CDR1 SGHKS and CDR2 YYEKEE come from the germline V gene (reference sequence). The CDR3 loop reads CASSLGREDGYTF. CDR3 bases: TGTGCCAGCAGCTTGGGCAGGGAGGATGGCTACACCTTC.

This clone was seen only a few times. The V and J genes are TRBV5-4 and TRBJ2-2; possibly TRBD1 for D (7 bases). Germline V CDR1 and CDR2: SGHNT, YYREEE (reference sequence). V was clipped by 4 bases and J by 4 bases, with 14 bases between them. The CDR3 is 15 residues long. The CDR3 DNA sequence: TGTGCCAGCAGCGAGACTAGGGGGCCCACCGGGGAGCTGTTTTTT. Its protein product is CASSETRGPTGELFF. Looking up the rest from reference TRBV5-4 and TRBJ2-2 gives the full variable domain: ETGVTQSPTHLIKTRGQQVTLRCSSQSGHNTVSWYQQALGQGPQFIFQYYREEENGRGNFPPRFSGLQFPNYSSELNVNALELDDSALYLCASSETRGPTGELFFGEGSRLTVL.

The V and J genes are TRBV6-1 and TRBJ1-5; the D gene is possibly TRBD1 (6 bases). The germline CDR1 and CDR2 sequences are MNHNS and SASEGT. Trimming took off 0 bases at V and 2 bases at J, with 8 bases between the two ends. The CDR3 covers 15 residues. Written as DNA, the CDR3 is TGTGCCAGCAGTGAAGCGGCAGGGGGCAATCAGCCCCAGCATTTT. Its translation: CASSEAAGGNQPQHF.

On this clone itself: The junction and the germline gene differ at one end; a read error may be behind it. DNA for the CDR3: TGTGCCAGTTGGGGTGGGACTGACTCCCACGAGCAGTACTTC. Its translation is CASWGGTDSHEQYF. V gene TRBV6-5 combines with J gene TRBJ2-7; TRBD2 might be the D (6 bases). The CDR3 contains 14 residues. Germline assignment: CDR1 MNHEY and CDR2 SVGAGI.

Here the CDR3 reads CASNQMGGSRRGGYTF. In nucleotides, the CDR3 is TGTGCCAGCAACCAAATGGGTGGATCCCGAAGAGGTGGCTACACCTTC. The V call is TRBV11-2, the J call TRBJ1-2; D gene ambiguous. V lost 7 bases and J lost 7, with 25 bases in between. The CDR3 covers 16 residues. Looked up from germline, CDR1 is SGHAT and CDR2 is FQNNGV.

This clone was recorded only once. V and J are TRBV29-1 and TRBJ1-1; the match to TRBD1 covers 11 bases. The CDR3 is made up of 14 amino acids. Trimming cost V 4 bases and J 7 bases; bases outside gene matches: 8. Germline CDR1 reads SQVTM; CDR2 reads ANQGSEA. CDR3 sequence: CSVVGQGAVGEAFF. The CDR3 region has the DNA TGCAGCGTTGTCGGACAGGGGGCCGTAGGTGAAGCTTTCTTT.

The chain recombines TRBV4-2 with TRBJ2-1; 7 bases are a match to TRBD2. Germline CDR1 is LGHNA and CDR2 is YNFKEQ. This CDR3 comprises 17 residues. The V segment lost 2 bases and the J segment 5 bases; nucleotides outside the gene matches: 12. The CDR3, as DNA: TGTGCCAGCAGCCAACCTCTGGGAAGGGGAGGGGACAATGAGCAGTTCTTC. Translating it yields CASSQPLGRGGDNEQFF.

This chain connects TRBV2 to TRBJ1-2; maybe TRBD1 (5 bases). The V and J ends lost 5 bases and 1 base respectively, with 11 bases between them. The CDR3 runs 14 residues. Germline V gene lookup returns CDR1 SNHLY and CDR2 FYNNEI. The CDR3 DNA reads TGTGCCAGCAGTATTGGGACTCTTAACTATGGCTACACCTTC. Amino acid sequence: CASSIGTLNYGYTF.

J is TRBJ1-5 and V is TRBV19, with D tentatively TRBD1 (6 bases). Per germline, CDR1 LNHDA and CDR2 SQIVND (reference sequence). The germline V and J ends were trimmed by 7 bases and 0 bases, with 16 bases remaining between them. This CDR3 has 16 residues. CDR3 DNA: TGTGCCAGTACCCCCAGGGGCTCGAATAGCAATCAGCCCCAGCATTTT. Translated: CASTPRGSNSNQPQHF.

CDR3 in amino acids: CASSQGGPRRETQYF. The CDR3 DNA is TGCGCCAGCAGCCAAGGCGGGCCCCGGCGGGAGACCCAGTACTTC. V usage is TRBV4-1 and J usage is TRBJ2-5; possibly TRBD2 for D (5 bases). CDR3 size: 15 residues. V lost 1 base and J lost 5, with 14 bases in between. In germline, CDR1 is MGHRA, CDR2 YSYEKL.

The chain employs TRBV29-1 and TRBJ1-2, with D possibly being TRBD1 (5 bases). Germline-derived CDR1 and CDR2 are SQVTM and ANQGSEA. The germline V and J ends were trimmed by 2 bases and 4 bases, with 11 bases remaining between them. The CDR3 covers 13 residues. The CDR3 region is CSVEIGGIYGYTF. DNA of the CDR3: TGCAGCGTTGAAATCGGGGGAATCTATGGCTACACCTTC.